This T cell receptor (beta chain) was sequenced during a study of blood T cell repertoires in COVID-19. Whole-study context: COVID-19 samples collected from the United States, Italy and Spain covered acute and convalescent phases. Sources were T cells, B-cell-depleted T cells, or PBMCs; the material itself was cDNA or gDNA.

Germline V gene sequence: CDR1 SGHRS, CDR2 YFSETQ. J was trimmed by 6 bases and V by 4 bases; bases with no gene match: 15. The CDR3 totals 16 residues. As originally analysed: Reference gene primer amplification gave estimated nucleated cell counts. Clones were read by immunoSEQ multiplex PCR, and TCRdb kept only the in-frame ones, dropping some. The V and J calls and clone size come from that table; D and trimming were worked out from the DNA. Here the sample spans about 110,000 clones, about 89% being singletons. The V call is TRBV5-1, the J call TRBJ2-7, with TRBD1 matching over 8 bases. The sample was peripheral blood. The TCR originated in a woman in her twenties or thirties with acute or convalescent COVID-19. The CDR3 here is CASSPLWTGSGSEQYF. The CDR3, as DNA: TGCGCCAGCAGCCCCTTGTGGACAGGGAGTGGCTCCGAGCAGTACTTC.